This TCR beta chain was identified in a study of blood T cells in healthy people across ages. Study-level information: Capture via template switching afforded approximately one barcoded beta molecule per two T cells. Study outcomes and limitations: Higher diversity, along with more naive CD4+ cells, distinguished long-lived donors from aged donors. Naive and antigen-experienced cells were not separated, limiting conclusive comparison.

CDR3 size: 16 residues. Germline CDR1 and CDR2: LGHDT and YNNKEL (reference sequence). The germline V and J ends were trimmed by 4 bases and 0 bases, with 15 bases remaining between them. Whenever a sample was processed, at least 7 million PBMCs were isolated. A second PCR, run for about 6 to 11 cycles, used a sample-barcoded 5' primer plus a J-beta primer mix. Each CDR3 protein is one row after TCRdb ran MiXCR on the 5' RACE reads. The table has 250,000 to 300,000 distinct CDR3 sequences, 25% to 30% seen once. Remarks on this clonotype: The antigen is undetermined.

V usage is TRBV3-1 and J usage is TRBJ1-2, with unresolved D. The sample was blood. The source is a woman aged 70-85 years in good health. The CDR3 coding sequence is TGTGCCAGCAGCCCACTTAAGGTTTCATCTAACTATGGCTACACCTTC. This sequence encodes CASSPLKVSSNYGYTF. The full variable domain, rest sourced from reference TRBV3-1 and TRBJ1-2, is DTAVSQTPKYLVTQMGNDKSIKCEQNLGHDTMYWYKQDSKKFLKIMFSYNNKELIINETVPNRFSPKSPDKAHLNLHINSLELGDSAVYFCASSPLKVSSNYGYTFGSGTRLTVV.